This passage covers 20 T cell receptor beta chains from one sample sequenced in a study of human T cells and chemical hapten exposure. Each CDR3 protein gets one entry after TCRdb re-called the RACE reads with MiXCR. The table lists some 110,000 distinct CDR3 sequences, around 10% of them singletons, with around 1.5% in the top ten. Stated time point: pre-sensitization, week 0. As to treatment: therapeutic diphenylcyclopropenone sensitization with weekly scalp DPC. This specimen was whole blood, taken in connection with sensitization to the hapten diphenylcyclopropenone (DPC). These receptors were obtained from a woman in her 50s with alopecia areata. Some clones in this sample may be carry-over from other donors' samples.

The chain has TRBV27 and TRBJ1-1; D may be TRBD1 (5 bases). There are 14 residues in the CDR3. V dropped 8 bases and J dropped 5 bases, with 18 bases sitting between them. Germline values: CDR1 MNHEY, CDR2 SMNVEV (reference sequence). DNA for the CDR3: TGTGCCAGCTCCTCCCCAGGGTTGTGGACTGAAGCTTTCTTT. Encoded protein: CASSSPGLWTEAFF.

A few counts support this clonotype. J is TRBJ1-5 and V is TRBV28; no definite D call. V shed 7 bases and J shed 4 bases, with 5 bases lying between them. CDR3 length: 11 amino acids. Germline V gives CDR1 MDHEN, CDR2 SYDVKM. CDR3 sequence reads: CASMKNQPQHF. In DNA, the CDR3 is TGTGCCAGCATGAAGAATCAGCCCCAGCATTTT.

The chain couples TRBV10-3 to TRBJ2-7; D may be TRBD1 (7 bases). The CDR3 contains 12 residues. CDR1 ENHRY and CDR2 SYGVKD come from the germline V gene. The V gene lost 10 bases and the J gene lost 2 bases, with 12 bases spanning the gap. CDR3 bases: TGTGCCAGCGGGGACAGAACCTACGAGCAGTACTTC. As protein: CASGDRTYEQYF.

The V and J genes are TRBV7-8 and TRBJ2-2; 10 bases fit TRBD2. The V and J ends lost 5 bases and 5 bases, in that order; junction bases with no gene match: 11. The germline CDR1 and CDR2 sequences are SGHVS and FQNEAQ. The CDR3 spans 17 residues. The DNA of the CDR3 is TGTGCCAGCAGCCGCATTCTAGCGGGAGATAGGACCGGGGAGCTGTTTTTT. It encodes CASSRILAGDRTGELFF.

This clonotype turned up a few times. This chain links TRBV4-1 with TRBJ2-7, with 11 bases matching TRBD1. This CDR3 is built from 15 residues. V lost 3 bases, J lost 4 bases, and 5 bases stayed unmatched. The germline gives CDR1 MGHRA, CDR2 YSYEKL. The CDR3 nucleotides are TGCGCCAGCAGCCACGGACAGGGGGCAAGATACGAGCAGTACTTC. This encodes CASSHGQGARYEQYF.

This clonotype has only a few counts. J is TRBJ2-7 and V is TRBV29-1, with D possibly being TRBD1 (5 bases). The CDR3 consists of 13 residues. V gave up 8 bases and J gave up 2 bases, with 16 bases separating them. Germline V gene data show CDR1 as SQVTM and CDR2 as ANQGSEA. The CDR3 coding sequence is TGCAGCTCCGTCGTGGCAGGGACCTACGAGCAGTACTTC. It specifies CSSVVAGTYEQYF.

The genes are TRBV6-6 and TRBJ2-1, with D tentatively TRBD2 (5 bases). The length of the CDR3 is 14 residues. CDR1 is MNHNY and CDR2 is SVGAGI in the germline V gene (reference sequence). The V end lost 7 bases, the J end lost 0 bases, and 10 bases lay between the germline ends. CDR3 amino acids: CASIAGPSYNEQFF. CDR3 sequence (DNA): TGTGCCAGCATTGCGGGCCCCTCCTACAATGAGCAGTTCTTC.

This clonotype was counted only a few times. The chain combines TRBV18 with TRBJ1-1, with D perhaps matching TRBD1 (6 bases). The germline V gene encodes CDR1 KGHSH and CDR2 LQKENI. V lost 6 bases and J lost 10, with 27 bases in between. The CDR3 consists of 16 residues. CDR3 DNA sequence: TGTGCCAGCTCCTCTGACCTAGGGGGGAACTACCTAGGAGCTTTCTTT. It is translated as CASSSDLGGNYLGAFF.

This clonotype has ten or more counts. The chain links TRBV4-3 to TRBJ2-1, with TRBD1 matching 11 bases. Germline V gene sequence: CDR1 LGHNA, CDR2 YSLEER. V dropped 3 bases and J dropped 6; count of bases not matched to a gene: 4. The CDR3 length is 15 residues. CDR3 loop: CASSHLGQGANEQFF. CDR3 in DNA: TGCGCCAGCAGCCATCTCGGACAGGGGGCCAATGAGCAGTTCTTC.

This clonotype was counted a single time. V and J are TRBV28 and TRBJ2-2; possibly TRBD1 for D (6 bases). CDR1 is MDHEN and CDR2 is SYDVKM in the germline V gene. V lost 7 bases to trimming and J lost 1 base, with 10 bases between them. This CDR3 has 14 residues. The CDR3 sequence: CASTPGQNTGELFF. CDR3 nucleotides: TGTGCCAGCACGCCGGGACAGAACACCGGGGAGCTGTTTTTT.

CDR3 sequence: CASSMTGMETQYF. DNA for the CDR3: TGTGCCAGTAGTATGACAGGGATGGAGACCCAGTACTTC. J is TRBJ2-5 and V is TRBV19; 7 bases line up with TRBD1. With V trimmed by 3 bases and J by 5 bases, 3 bases remained unmatched. The CDR3 extends over 13 amino acids. Germline V gene sequence: CDR1 LNHDA, CDR2 SQIVND (reference sequence).

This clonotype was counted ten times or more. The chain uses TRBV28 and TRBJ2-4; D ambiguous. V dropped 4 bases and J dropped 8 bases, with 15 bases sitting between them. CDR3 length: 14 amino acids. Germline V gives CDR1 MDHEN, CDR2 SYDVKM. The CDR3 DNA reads TGTGCCAGCAGTTCCCCCTTAAGAGGTGACATTCAGTACTTC. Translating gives CASSSPLRGDIQYF.

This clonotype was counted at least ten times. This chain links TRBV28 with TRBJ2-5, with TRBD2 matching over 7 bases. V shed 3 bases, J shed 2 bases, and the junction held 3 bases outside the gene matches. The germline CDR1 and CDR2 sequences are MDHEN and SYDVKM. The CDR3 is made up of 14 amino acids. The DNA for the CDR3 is TGTGCCAGCAGTTTGTTCGGGGGGCAAGAGACCCAGTACTTC. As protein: CASSLFGGQETQYF.

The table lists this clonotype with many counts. The CDR3 DNA reads TGCAGTGCGATACAGGGAGGGGGAAGCAATCAGCCCCAGCATTTT. Translating gives CSAIQGGGSNQPQHF. The chain combines TRBV20-1 with TRBJ1-5; possibly TRBD1 for D (6 bases). The CDR3 extends over 15 amino acids. Germline V gives CDR1 DFQATT, CDR2 SNEGSKA (reference sequence). Trimming cost V 6 bases and J 1 base, with 16 bases left between them.

The CDR3 DNA reads as TGTGCCAGCAGCTGGGGACAGGGTACGAACACTGAAGCTTTCTTT. This codes for CASSWGQGTNTEAFF. The chain carries TRBV7-2 and TRBJ1-1, with 9 bases fitting TRBD1. Germline-derived CDR1 and CDR2 are SGHTA and FQGNSA. The CDR3 is 15 residues long. V trimming: 4 bases; J trimming: 1 base; junction bases outside the gene matches: 4.

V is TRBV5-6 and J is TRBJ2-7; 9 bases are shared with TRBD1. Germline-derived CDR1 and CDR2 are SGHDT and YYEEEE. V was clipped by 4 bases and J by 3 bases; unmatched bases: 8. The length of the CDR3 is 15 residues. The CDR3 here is CASSQGQGINYEQYF. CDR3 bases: TGTGCCAGCAGCCAGGGACAGGGAATAAACTACGAGCAGTACTTC.

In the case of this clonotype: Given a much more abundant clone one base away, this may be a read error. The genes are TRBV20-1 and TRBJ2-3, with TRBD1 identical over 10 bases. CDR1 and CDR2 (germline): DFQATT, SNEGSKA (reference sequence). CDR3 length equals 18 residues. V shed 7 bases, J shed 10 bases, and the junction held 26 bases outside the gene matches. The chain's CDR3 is CSVEGQGDNGTISYAQYF. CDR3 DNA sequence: TGCAGTGTGGAAGGACAGGGGGATAACGGCACCATTTCTTACGCGCAGTATTTT.

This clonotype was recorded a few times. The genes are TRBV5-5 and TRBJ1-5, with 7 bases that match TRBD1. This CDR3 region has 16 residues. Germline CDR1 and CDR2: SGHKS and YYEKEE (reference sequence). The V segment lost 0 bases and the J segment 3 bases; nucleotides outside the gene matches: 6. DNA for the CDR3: TGTGCCAGCAGCTTGGGGGACAGCCGATACAATCAGCCCCAGCATTTT. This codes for CASSLGDSRYNQPQHF.

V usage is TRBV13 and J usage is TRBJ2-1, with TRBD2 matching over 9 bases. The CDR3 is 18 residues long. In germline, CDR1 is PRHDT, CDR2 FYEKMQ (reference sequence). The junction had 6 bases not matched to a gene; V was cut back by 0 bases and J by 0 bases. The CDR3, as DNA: TGTGCCAGCAGCTTAGGCCTAGCGGGACCAAGCTCCTACAATGAGCAGTTCTTC. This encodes CASSLGLAGPSSYNEQFF.

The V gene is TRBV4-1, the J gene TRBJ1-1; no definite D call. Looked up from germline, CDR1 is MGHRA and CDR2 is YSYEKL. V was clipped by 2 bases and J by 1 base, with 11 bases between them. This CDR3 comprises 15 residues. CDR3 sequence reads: CASSQSEGGNTEAFF. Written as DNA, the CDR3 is TGCGCCAGCAGCCAATCGGAAGGAGGGAACACTGAAGCTTTCTTT.